These T cell receptor beta chains were read from a single sample in a study of blood T cell repertoires in COVID-19. Clones were sequenced by immunoSEQ multiplex PCR, and TCRdb holds only the in-frame ones, with some missing. The repertoire holds 20,000 to 30,000 clones, with around 88% as singletons. The specimen sequenced was peripheral blood. These receptors all come from a man aged 65-85 years with acute or convalescent COVID-19. CDR3s include the opening cysteine and the closing phenylalanine or tryptophan. A D gene is named only where the DNA matches it firmly. The size of a clone is reported for some rows only, either as once, few or many, or as a class for expanded clones.

J gene	V gene	D gene	clone size	CDR3 DNA	CDR3 protein
TRBJ2-2	TRBV7-2	NA	NA	TGTGCCAGCAGCCCCGTCCACACCGGGGAGCTGTTTTTT	CASSPVHTGELFF
TRBJ2-3	TRBV10-2	NA	once	TGCGCCAGCAGTGAGTTTACTGGAGATACGCAGTATTTT	CASSEFTGDTQYF
TRBJ2-3	TRBV19	TRBD1	NA	TGTGCCAGTAGTGGAAGGGGGCGGGTGGGCACAGATACGCAGTATTTT	CASSGRGRVGTDTQYF
TRBJ2-2	TRBV11-3	TRBD2	NA	TGTGCCAGCAGCTTACGCGGGAGCGGGGACACCGGGGAGCTGTTTTTT	CASSLRGSGDTGELFF
TRBJ2-7	TRBV27	TRBD1	NA	TGTGCCAGCAGACCGGGACAGTACGAGTACGAGCAGTACTTC	CASRPGQYEYEQYF
TRBJ2-2	TRBV1	NA	NA	TGCACCAGCAGCCAAGATGCACAGTTTAGCACCGGGGAGCTGTTTTTT	CTSSQDAQFSTGELFF
TRBJ1-5	TRBV7-2	TRBD1	NA	TGTGCCAGCAGCACGGGACAGTACAATCAGCCCCAGCATTTT	CASSTGQYNQPQHF
TRBJ2-7	TRBV6-5	NA	NA	TGTGCCAGCAGTTACTCCCCTCGCGACGAGCAGTACTTC	CASSYSPRDEQYF
TRBJ2-3	TRBV5-1	TRBD2	once	TGCGCCAGCAGCTTTAGCGGGATCAGAGATACGCAGTATTTT	CASSFSGIRDTQYF
TRBJ2-1	TRBV9	TRBD2	NA	TGTGCCAGCAGCGTATCGTTGGCGGGAGGGCGTGATGAGCAGTTCTTC	CASSVSLAGGRDEQFF
TRBJ2-3	TRBV6-5	NA	once	TGTGCCAGCAGTTACGGAGGGCCTGACGGCACAGATACGCAGTATTTT	CASSYGGPDGTDTQYF
TRBJ1-1	TRBV10-2	NA	NA	TGCGCCAGCATTGACCGGGACACTGAAGCTTTCTTT	CASIDRDTEAFF
TRBJ1-1	TRBV27	TRBD1	NA	TGTGCCAGCAGTTTAGCAAAAACAGGGGGCCGGACTGAAGCTTTCTTT	CASSLAKTGGRTEAFF
TRBJ1-1	TRBV19	NA	NA	TGTGCCAGTAGGGCCAGAATGAACACTGAAGCTTTCTTT	CASRARMNTEAFF
TRBJ1-1	TRBV7-6	TRBD1	NA	TGTGCCAGCAGAAAAGGGACAGGGACTGAAGCTTTCTTT	CASRKGTGTEAFF
TRBJ1-1	TRBV29-1	NA	NA	TGCAGCGCCGAAGGGGTAACCAACACTGAAGCTTTCTTT	CSAEGVTNTEAFF
TRBJ2-7	TRBV4-3	NA	NA	TGCGCCAGCAGCCGATCGCTAGGGGCGTACGAGCAGTACTTC	CASSRSLGAYEQYF
TRBJ1-1	TRBV7-3	NA	NA	TGTGCCAGCAGCTCGACAGGAGTGAACACTGAAGCTTTCTTT	CASSSTGVNTEAFF
TRBJ2-3	TRBV4-2	TRBD1	NA	TGTGCCAGCAGCCAAGGGGACAGGAGAGTGGATACGCAGTATTTT	CASSQGDRRVDTQYF
TRBJ1-4	TRBV19	TRBD1	NA	TGTGCCAGTAGCGGACAGGGTTGGGGGAAACTGTTTTTT	CASSGQGWGKLFF
TRBJ2-1	TRBV29-1	TRBD1	NA	TGCAGCGTTGAAAAGGGGGCGAACAATGAGCAGTTCTTC	CSVEKGANNEQFF
TRBJ1-1	TRBV19	TRBD1	NA	TGTGCCAGCGGACAGGGGGCGCGAACTGAAGCTTTCTTT	CASGQGARTEAFF
TRBJ2-5	TRBV9	TRBD2	NA	TGTGCCAGCAGCCCAGTGACTAGCGCAGAAGAGACCCAGTACTTC	CASSPVTSAEETQYF
TRBJ2-6	TRBV3-1/TRBV3-2	TRBD1	NA	TGTGCCAGCAGCCTTCGACAGGGGTCTGGGGCCAACGTCCTGACTTTC	CASSLRQGSGANVLTF
TRBJ2-7	TRBV7-6	TRBD1	few	TGTGCCAGCAGCGTTATATCCGGGACAGGGCCCTACGAGCAGTACTTC	CASSVISGTGPYEQYF
TRBJ2-2	TRBV9	TRBD1	NA	TGTGCCAGCAGCCTGGGACAGGGGGCGTACGGGGAGCTGTTTTTT	CASSLGQGAYGELFF
TRBJ2-5	TRBV11-1	TRBD1	NA	TGTGCCCCGCGGCCGGGACCCGGGACAGGGCAAGAGACCCAGTACTTC	CAPRPGPGTGQETQYF
TRBJ2-1	TRBV11-3	TRBD2	NA	TGTGCCAGCAGCCCGGGACTAGCGGGAGCTGAGCAGTTCTTC	CASSPGLAGAEQFF
TRBJ2-5	TRBV9	NA	medium-sized	TGTGCCACCCGCGGAGGGGGGGGGCCCCAAGAGACCCAGTACTTC	CATRGGGGPQETQYF
TRBJ1-1	TRBV21-1	NA	NA	TGTGCCGGAGGGTACACTGAAGCTTTCTTT	CAGGYTEAFF
TRBJ2-3	TRBV20-1	TRBD1	NA	TGCAGTGCTAGTGAGACAGGGATCACAGATACGCAGTATTTT	CSASETGITDTQYF
TRBJ2-6	TRBV6-2/TRBV6-3	NA	NA	TGTGCCAGCAGTTACCGAGGGAGTGGCTCTGGGGCCAACGTCCTGACTTTC	CASSYRGSGSGANVLTF
TRBJ1-1	TRBV5-6	NA	NA	TGTGCCAGCAGCTGGGCCAGGGACACTGAAGCTTTCTTT	CASSWARDTEAFF
TRBJ1-2	TRBV18	NA	few	TGTGCCAGCTCACCACCAGGGGCTGGCTATGGCTACACCTTC	CASSPPGAGYGYTF
TRBJ2-7	TRBV7-9	TRBD1	NA	TGTGCCAGCAGCTCGACAGGGACCTACGAGCAGTACTTC	CASSSTGTYEQYF
TRBJ1-4	TRBV5-1	NA	NA	TGCGCCAGCAGCTTTTTTAACAGGGACAATGAAAAACTGTTTTTT	CASSFFNRDNEKLFF
TRBJ1-2	TRBV2	TRBD1	NA	TGTGCCAGCAGTAAGGGACAGGGGGGCGACTATGGCTACACCTTC	CASSKGQGGDYGYTF
TRBJ2-1	TRBV9	TRBD2	NA	TGTGCCAGCAGCGTAGAACTAGCGGACTACAATGAGCAGTTCTTC	CASSVELADYNEQFF
TRBJ2-1	TRBV7-9	NA	NA	TGTGCCAGCAGCTCTGCCTTCGGCAATGAGCAGTTCTTC	CASSSAFGNEQFF
TRBJ1-1	TRBV28	NA	NA	TGTGCCAGCAGCGGTAAAAGCGGGAACACTGAAGCTTTCTTT	CASSGKSGNTEAFF
TRBJ2-4	TRBV6-5	TRBD1	NA	TGTGCCAGCACCGACCCCGACAGGGGTAACATTCAGTACTTC	CASTDPDRGNIQYF